The next 28 T cell receptor beta chains were all read from a single sample in a study of T cell responses to AZD1222 COVID-19 vaccine (dated by TCRdb to about 2021). The library was prepared using the immunoSEQ multiplex PCR assay. TCRdb limited this immuneACCESS table to in-frame rearrangements with V and J called. A share of clones is missing; checked studies link under half to unresolved V genes, and the rest is unexplained. This sample is represented by approximately 190,000 clones; around 90% of them were singletons. The ten largest account for around 3.6% of the sample. The sample's time point, from its label and the paper: about 28 days (+/-7) after the second vaccine dose. What the treatment or condition label conveys for this sample: meningococcal conjugate vaccine given as trial control. The sample here was peripheral blood, taken 28 days after the second dose of the MenACWY control vaccine. These receptors came from an adult who received the MenACWY meningococcal vaccine as a control.

The J gene is TRBJ2-7, the V gene TRBV9, with no clear D. The V end was cut by 0 bases, the J end by 7 bases, with 8 bases between. The germline gives CDR1 SGDLS, CDR2 YYNGEE. The CDR3 spans 12 residues. The CDR3 loop is CASSVEGFEQYF. CDR3 sequence (DNA): TGTGCCAGCAGCGTAGAAGGTTTTGAGCAGTACTTC.

The DNA for the CDR3 is TGTGCCAGCAGTAAAGCAGATACGCAGTATTTT. This codes for CASSKADTQYF. The rearrangement uses TRBV28 and TRBJ2-3; D is unresolved. CDR1 and CDR2 (germline): MDHEN, SYDVKM. The CDR3 loop spans 11 amino acids. V lost 5 bases and J lost 4, with 4 bases in between.

This chain joins TRBV19 and TRBJ2-7; 10 nucleotides match TRBD2. The V gene end was trimmed by 3 bases and the J gene end by 3 bases; junction bases not matched to a gene: 2. The CDR3 totals 14 residues. Germline CDR1 and CDR2: LNHDA and SQIVND (reference sequence). DNA for the CDR3: TGTGCCAGTAGTATTTCTAGCGGGAGCTACGAGCAGTACTTC. It codes for CASSISSGSYEQYF.

The rearrangement links TRBV29-1 to TRBJ1-2; no firm D call. V was cut by 1 base and J by 5 bases, with 11 bases left in between. The germline CDR1 and CDR2 sequences are SQVTM and ANQGSEA. CDR3 length equals 13 residues. CDR3 sequence reads: CSVEGFEGYGYTF. The CDR3 bases are TGCAGCGTTGAAGGGTTTGAAGGTTATGGCTACACCTTC.

The chain links TRBV27 to TRBJ2-7, with TRBD2 matching over 12 bases. The ends lost 4 bases at V and 3 bases at J; junction bases unmatched: 4. Looked up from germline, CDR1 is MNHEY and CDR2 is SMNVEV (reference sequence). The CDR3 is 15 amino acids. The CDR3 coding sequence is TGTGCCAGCAGTTCACTAGCGGGAGGTGACTACGAGCAGTACTTC. This codes for CASSSLAGGDYEQYF.

This chain links TRBV6-4 with TRBJ1-5; 8 nucleotides align to TRBD1. Per germline, CDR1 MRHNA and CDR2 SNTAGT. CDR3 size: 14 residues. V was pared by 6 bases and J by 6 bases, with 7 bases of the junction left unmatched. CDR3 sequence (DNA): TGTGCCAGCAGGCTAGACAGGGGTTGTCAGCCCCAGCATTTT. Translation gives CASRLDRGCQPQHF.

The V call is TRBV10-3, the J call TRBJ2-5; the D gene could be TRBD1 or TRBD2 (5 bases each). CDR1 is ENHRY, CDR2 SYGVKD, per germline. The CDR3 is 13 amino acids. V was shortened by 0 bases and J by 7 bases, with 9 bases between the two germline ends. DNA for the CDR3: TGTGCCATCAGTGAGTCGGGGACGGGGACCCAGTACTTC. This gives the protein CAISESGTGTQYF.

This chain connects TRBV4-2 to TRBJ1-5; TRBD1 might be the D (5 bases). The CDR3 contains 16 residues. Germline values: CDR1 LGHNA, CDR2 YNFKEQ. Trimming pared 1 base from V and 2 bases from J, leaving 12 bases between. In DNA form, the CDR3 reads TGTGCCAGCAGCCAAGGTCAGGGCAGGGGCAATCAGCCCCAGCATTTT. Its translation is CASSQGQGRGNQPQHF.

The rearrangement joins TRBV27 to TRBJ2-2; D call uncertain. In germline, CDR1 is MNHEY, CDR2 SMNVEV (reference sequence). The CDR3 extends over 15 amino acids. Trimming removed 3 bases from V and 6 bases from J, with 14 bases in between. CDR3 amino acids: CASSLEGLVAGELFF. The CDR3 bases are TGTGCCAGCAGTTTGGAAGGGCTAGTTGCCGGGGAGCTGTTTTTT.

The chain uses TRBV28 and TRBJ2-7; possibly TRBD2 for D (5 bases). V dropped 7 bases and J dropped 6 bases, with 13 bases sitting between them. Germline V gene sequence: CDR1 MDHEN, CDR2 SYDVKM. This CDR3 is 12 amino acids long. The CDR3 sequence: CASIGEQSEQYF. The CDR3 nucleotides read TGTGCCAGCATCGGGGAGCAGAGCGAGCAGTACTTC.

This clone was seen a handful of times. This chain connects TRBV5-4 to TRBJ2-3; possible D gene TRBD2, 6 bases. The CDR3 is made up of 15 amino acids. CDR1 is SGHNT and CDR2 is YYREEE in the germline V gene (reference sequence). V dropped 3 bases and J dropped 6 bases, with 17 bases sitting between them. CDR3 region: CASSSRTISGDTQYF. The CDR3 nucleotides read TGTGCCAGCAGCTCGCGGACTATCTCAGGGGATACGCAGTATTTT.

This rearrangement joins TRBV27 to TRBJ1-2, with TRBD1 identical over 8 bases. CDR3 size: 13 residues. V lost 7 bases, J lost 8 bases, and 9 bases stayed unmatched. The V gene's germline CDR1 is MNHEY and CDR2 SMNVEV (reference sequence). The CDR3 DNA reads as TGTGCCAGCACCCCGACCTCAGGGGGCGGCTACACCTTC. It translates to CASTPTSGGGYTF.

This sequence joins TRBV2 and TRBJ1-5; D is ambiguous. The V gene's germline CDR1 is SNHLY and CDR2 FYNNEI. Trimming took 4 bases from V and 1 from J, leaving 11 bases between them. This CDR3 comprises 15 residues. CDR3 in amino acids: CASSGGRPSNQPQHF. CDR3 coding DNA: TGTGCCAGCAGTGGCGGGCGGCCCAGCAATCAGCCCCAGCATTTT.

The genes are TRBV7-9 and TRBJ2-7; the D gene could be TRBD1 or TRBD2 (6 bases each). V lost 7 bases and J lost 7, with 23 bases in between. Germline V gene lookup returns CDR1 SEHNR and CDR2 FQNEAQ (reference sequence). The CDR3 has 15 residues. DNA for the CDR3: TGTGCCAGCACAATCGGGGGCGCAGCAGGGTATGAGCAGTACTTC. This translates into CASTIGGAAGYEQYF.

The V gene is TRBV28, the J gene TRBJ1-1; 7 nucleotides match TRBD1. Germline CDR1 is MDHEN and CDR2 is SYDVKM. J gave up 11 bases and V 3 bases, and 6 bases lay outside the gene matches. CDR3 length: 12 residues. The CDR3 DNA reads TGTGCCAGCAGTTTTCTGGGACAGTGGGCTTTCTTT. It is translated as CASSFLGQWAFF.

The CDR3 sequence: CASSIGLGRDSDTQYF. Here the CDR3 DNA reads TGTGCCAGTAGTATTGGGCTCGGGAGGGATTCAGATACGCAGTATTTT. The chain combines TRBV19 with TRBJ2-3; TRBD2 matches 8 bases. The trim removed 3 bases at V and 4 bases at J, leaving 9 bases unmatched. Germline assignment: CDR1 LNHDA and CDR2 SQIVND (reference sequence). The length of the CDR3 is 16 residues.

The chain joins TRBV28 to TRBJ2-1, with D tentatively TRBD1 or TRBD2 (7 bases each). Germline V lookup: CDR1 MDHEN, CDR2 SYDVKM. CDR3 size: 15 residues. V lost 10 bases, J lost 7 bases, and 23 bases lay in between. CDR3 bases: TGTGCCATCTTCCCCAGGGGGGGAGGATGGAATGAGCAGTTCTTC. Its translation: CAIFPRGGGWNEQFF. The variable domain in full, completed from reference TRBV28 and TRBJ2-1, reads DVKVTQSSRYLVKRTGEKVFLECVQDMDHENMFWYRQDPGLGLRLIYFSYDVKMKEKGDIPEGYSVSREKKERFSLILESASTNQTSMYLCAIFPRGGGWNEQFFGPGTRLTVL.

The CDR3 nucleotides read TGTGCCAGCAGTGACCCGAATAGCGGGAGAGTCCACGAGCAGTACTTC. This translates into CASSDPNSGRVHEQYF. The V gene is TRBV6-1, the J gene TRBJ2-7, with 9 bases identical to TRBD2. V lost 3 bases and J lost 5; bases outside the gene matches: 11. Germline V gene sequence: CDR1 MNHNS, CDR2 SASEGT. The CDR3 spans 16 residues.

This clone was counted a single time. The chain links TRBV6-4 to TRBJ2-1; D is perhaps TRBD2 (6 bases). CDR1 is MRHNA and CDR2 is SNTAGT in the germline V gene. Trimming removed 3 bases at V and 6 bases at J, with 12 bases between. The CDR3 spans 14 residues. CDR3 protein: CASSEGGWSNEQFF. CDR3 coding DNA: TGTGCCAGCAGTGAAGGAGGGTGGTCCAATGAGCAGTTCTTC.

This clone was seen a handful of times. The chain joins TRBV19 to TRBJ2-1; D could derive from TRBD1 or TRBD2 (5 bases each). CDR3 length: 12 amino acids. V lost 6 bases, J lost 6 bases, and 9 bases lay in between. Germline loops: CDR1 LNHDA, CDR2 SQIVND (reference sequence). In nucleotides, the CDR3 is TGTGCCAGTAGGGTGGGGGTCAATGAGCAGTTCTTC. It yields the protein CASRVGVNEQFF.

The chain couples TRBV2 to TRBJ2-7; D could derive from TRBD1 or TRBD2 (7 bases each). Germline values: CDR1 SNHLY, CDR2 FYNNEI. The V gene lost 7 bases and the J gene lost 1 base, with 14 bases spanning the gap. The CDR3 contains 14 residues. The CDR3 DNA is TGTGCCAGCAAGGGGGCTAGCGGTTCCTACGAGCAGTACTTC. It translates to CASKGASGSYEQYF.

A note on this clone: This same CDR3 is encoded by further DNA sequences in the sample. This sequence joins TRBV9 and TRBJ1-1, with D hard to call. Germline V lookup: CDR1 SGDLS, CDR2 YYNGEE. The CDR3 contains 15 residues. The germline V and J ends were trimmed by 0 bases and 1 base, with 10 bases remaining between them. The chain's CDR3 is CASSVDPDSNTEAFF. CDR3 nucleotide sequence: TGTGCCAGCAGCGTAGATCCAGACTCGAACACTGAAGCTTTCTTT.

This clone has just one count. The CDR3 bases are TGTGCCAGCAGTTTATCTTATACGGGAGGGACGGGGAATACGCAGTATTTT. Protein sequence: CASSLSYTGGTGNTQYF. The chain carries TRBV27 and TRBJ2-3, with 8 positions matching TRBD2. The germline CDR1 and CDR2 sequences are MNHEY and SMNVEV (reference sequence). V gave up 0 bases and J gave up 7 bases; unmatched junction bases: 12. The CDR3 runs to 17 residues.

The rearrangement joins TRBV6-5 to TRBJ1-4, with D perhaps TRBD1 (6 bases). Germline CDR1 is MNHEY and CDR2 is SVGAGI. V lost 6 bases and J 5 bases, leaving 16 bases between the germline ends. The CDR3 extends over 15 amino acids. In DNA, the CDR3 is TGTGCCAGCAGGGTCCGGGACACTCCGAATGAAAAACTGTTTTTT. Protein: CASRVRDTPNEKLFF.

This clone was recorded once. The rearrangement joins TRBV19 to TRBJ1-3; D is uncertain. The germline V gene encodes CDR1 LNHDA and CDR2 SQIVND (reference sequence). V was clipped by 3 bases and J by 1 base, with 7 bases between them. The CDR3 sequence is 14 residues long. DNA of the CDR3: TGTGCCAGTAGTATGACGAGGTCTGGAAACACCATATATTTT. It encodes CASSMTRSGNTIYF. Using reference TRBV19 and TRBJ1-3 for the parts outside the CDR3, the full variable domain is DGGITQSPKYLFRKEGQNVTLSCEQNLNHDAMYWYRQDPGQGLRLIYYSQIVNDFQKGDIAEGYSVSREKKESFPLTVTSAQKNPTAFYLCASSMTRSGNTIYFGEGSWLTVV.

This sequence joins TRBV2 and TRBJ2-1; D possibly uses TRBD1 or TRBD2 (5 bases each). Germline loops: CDR1 SNHLY, CDR2 FYNNEI. The CDR3 is 14 residues long. The ends were cut back, 4 bases at V and 8 bases at J, with 15 bases in the middle. CDR3 region: CASSGTGPSYEQFF. DNA of the CDR3: TGTGCCAGCAGTGGAACGGGACCAAGTTATGAGCAGTTCTTC.

The chain combines TRBV3-1 (or the pseudogene TRBV3-2) with TRBJ1-5; weak D call: TRBD1 (6 bases). Germline CDR1 LGHDT, CDR2 YNNKEL (reference sequence). The CDR3 spans 13 residues. The germline V and J ends were trimmed by 5 bases and 9 bases, with 14 bases remaining between them. As DNA, the CDR3 is TGTGCCAGCAGCGATTTTACAGGGTCGCCCCAGCATTTT. Its protein is CASSDFTGSPQHF.

The chain couples TRBV9 to TRBJ2-1; D possibly corresponds to TRBD1 (5 bases). V lost 2 bases to trimming and J lost 4 bases, with 19 bases between them. CDR1 SGDLS and CDR2 YYNGEE come from the germline V gene. The CDR3 covers 17 residues. The CDR3 DNA sequence: TGTGCCAGCAGCGTCGTCTTGGCGACAAGGGGATACAATGAGCAGTTCTTC. Its protein is CASSVVLATRGYNEQFF.